These T cell receptor beta chains were read from a single sample in a study of T cell responses to AZD1222 COVID-19 vaccine. Repertoires were generated with immunoSEQ multiplex PCR, while TCRdb's copy carries only in-frame clones and drops some. The sample includes 100,000 to 150,000 clones, 88% of them seen just once. The source material was peripheral blood, sampled on day 0 of AZD1222 vaccination. The receptors were sampled from an adult in good health. Both conserved end residues are part of each CDR3. Each record gives: D gene, J gene, V gene, clone size, CDR3 DNA, CDR3 protein. The D gene is left open where the match is weak. A clone size is listed for some rows: how often the clone was seen (once, few, many), or a class if it is expanded.

- TRBJ1-5 TRBV4-1 once TGCGCCAGCAGCCAAGACCAGGTGGGGAATAATCAGCCCCAGCATTTT CASSQDQVGNNQPQHF
TRBD2 TRBJ2-3 TRBV5-1 - TGCGCCAGCAATAGCGGGGAGCCCACAGATACGCAGTATTTT CASNSGEPTDTQYF
- TRBJ1-1 TRBV7-9 - TGTGCCAGCAGCCTCCTGACCGATGCAGGAGCTTTCTTT CASSLLTDAGAFF
TRBD1 TRBJ2-2 TRBV11-1 - TGTGCCAGCAGCTGGGGGACAGGGTTGTCCACCGGGGAGCTGTTTTTT CASSWGTGLSTGELFF
- TRBJ1-3 TRBV10-1 few TGCGCCAGCAGGAAGACAGCCTCTGGAAACACCATATATTTT CASRKTASGNTIYF
- TRBJ1-1 TRBV4-2 - TGTGCCAGCAGCCAAGTGGCAGCCAACACTGAAGCTTTCTTT CASSQVAANTEAFF
TRBD1 TRBJ2-7 TRBV4-1 - TGCGCCAGCAGCCTAACAGGGGGAGCATACGAGCAGTACTTC CASSLTGGAYEQYF
- TRBJ1-4 TRBV10-3 once TGTGCCATCAGTGAGTCGGGACGCCGGGATGAAAAACTGTTTTTT CAISESGRRDEKLFF
- TRBJ1-1 TRBV2 - TGTGCCAGCAAACGCAGGAACACTGAAGCTTTCTTT CASKRRNTEAFF
- TRBJ1-2 TRBV4-1 - TGCGCCAGCATGCCAACGCAGTCAGGAGGGCTCGGCTACACCTTC CASMPTQSGGLGYTF
- TRBJ1-2 TRBV18 few TGTGCCAGCTCACCACCCTCAGGGGCTCGGCGCTACACCTTC CASSPPSGARRYTF
TRBD1 TRBJ2-7 TRBV2 - TGTGCCAGCAAAGTAGGACAGGATTCCTACGAGCAGTACTTC CASKVGQDSYEQYF
TRBD2 TRBJ2-1 TRBV7-8 - TGTGCCAGCAGCTCACTAGCGGGAGGGAAGGTCAATGAGCAGTTCTTC CASSSLAGGKVNEQFF
- TRBJ1-5 TRBV5-1 - TGCGCCAGCAGCTTGAACAGTGGACTTAATCAGCCCCAGCATTTT CASSLNSGLNQPQHF
- TRBJ2-3 TRBV7-2 - TGTGCCAGCAGTATGACAGCGCCAGATACGCAGTATTTT CASSMTAPDTQYF
TRBD2 TRBJ2-3 TRBV4-1 - TGCGCCAGCAGCCAACGGACTAGCGACGGCACAGATACGCAGTATTTT CASSQRTSDGTDTQYF
TRBD1 TRBJ1-5 TRBV5-1 - TGCGCCAGCAGCTCAGGACAGGGGGATCAGCCCCAGCATTTT CASSSGQGDQPQHF
- TRBJ2-1 TRBV5-1 - TGCGCCAGCAGCTTTGAGGGTTCGGGAGATGAGCAGTTCTTC CASSFEGSGDEQFF
TRBD2 TRBJ2-1 TRBV4-2 - TGTGCCAGCAGCCAAGCTAGCGGGGAGTACAATGAGCAGTTCTTC CASSQASGEYNEQFF
- TRBJ1-5 TRBV28 few TGTGCCAGCAGTAAAGGTACCAATCAGCCCCAGCATTTT CASSKGTNQPQHF
- TRBJ1-2 TRBV7-2 once TGTGCCAGCAGCTTAGAAATAGGGGGGGGCCCCTATGGCTACACCTTC CASSLEIGGGPYGYTF
- TRBJ2-1 TRBV28 - TGTGCCAGCCGTATATACAATGAGCAGTTCTTC CASRIYNEQFF
- TRBJ2-2 TRBV6-2/TRBV6-3 - TGTGCCAGCAGTTACATGGGCGGGGAGCTGTTTTTT CASSYMGGELFF
- TRBJ1-5 TRBV5-3 - TGTGCCAGAAGCCCGGCTGACTGCTGTAATCAGCCCCAGCATTTT CARSPADCCNQPQHF
- TRBJ1-5 TRBV7-8 - TGTGCCAGCAGCTTAGCGGACCCAAATAGCAATCAGCCCCAGCATTTT CASSLADPNSNQPQHF
- TRBJ2-2 TRBV6-4 few TGTGCCAGCAAGCAGGGGTCCGGGGAGCTGTTTTTT CASKQGSGELFF
TRBD1 TRBJ1-2 TRBV6-5 few TGTGCCAGCAGGGCGAGGGGGCTCTATGGCTACACCTTC CASRARGLYGYTF
TRBD1 TRBJ1-4 TRBV14 - TGTGCCAGCAGCCAAAACAGGGGAGAGAATGAAAAACTGTTTTTT CASSQNRGENEKLFF
TRBD1 TRBJ2-7 TRBV18 - TGTGCCAGCTCAGCTGACAGGGGCTCCGAGCAGTACTTC CASSADRGSEQYF
TRBD2 TRBJ2-7 TRBV27 few TGTGCCAGCAGTTCCGCGACTAGCGGCCTCTCCTACGAGCAGTACTTC CASSSATSGLSYEQYF
TRBD1 TRBJ2-5 TRBV10-3 - TGTGCCACCGGGGGACAGGGCCCGGAGACCCAGTACTTC CATGGQGPETQYF
TRBD2 TRBJ2-7 TRBV3-1/TRBV3-2 - TGTGCCAGCAGTCTTACTAGCGGGGAGGACGAGCAGTACTTC CASSLTSGEDEQYF
- TRBJ1-1 TRBV15 - TGTGCCACCAGCCTAAAACAGAACACTGAAGCTTTCTTT CATSLKQNTEAFF
- TRBJ1-2 TRBV10-3 - TGTGCCATCAGTGAGTCTGAAGGGGAAGGCTACACCTTC CAISESEGEGYTF
TRBD1 TRBJ1-1 TRBV3-1/TRBV3-2 - TGTGCCAGCAGCCAAACCGGGACAGGGTATCTTGAAGCTTTCTTT CASSQTGTGYLEAFF
TRBD2 TRBJ2-5 TRBV10-3 - TGTGCCATCAGTGCCGGGACTAGCGCAACAGGGGGAGAGACCCAGTACTTC CAISAGTSATGGETQYF
- TRBJ1-4 TRBV7-2 - TGTGCCAGCAGCCCCCCGGCCAGGGGTTTTGAAAAACTGTTTTTT CASSPPARGFEKLFF
- TRBJ2-7 TRBV30 - TGTGCCTGGAGTGTAGCGGCCGTCGGACAGTACTTC CAWSVAAVGQYF
- TRBJ1-5 TRBV19 - TGTGCCAGTAGTATGGCCCGGACACCAAGCAATCAGCCCCAGCATTTT CASSMARTPSNQPQHF
- TRBJ1-4 TRBV5-4 - TGTGCCAGCAGAAGACAGGCAACTAATGAAAAACTGTTTTTT CASRRQATNEKLFF
TRBD2 TRBJ2-1 TRBV12-3/TRBV12-4 once TGTGCCAGCAGTAGTAGCGGGGCAGAGCAGTTCTTC CASSSSGAEQFF